The 18 T cell receptor beta chains presented below share a single source sample, sequenced in a study of blood T cells in healthy people across ages (dated by TCRdb to about 2015). Preparation of the library involved 5' RACE. Sequencing was performed on an Illumina HiSeq 2500. A second PCR of about 7 to 12 cycles was run with a J-beta primer mix and a sample-barcoded 5' primer. TCRdb itself trimmed the public reads at Q25 with fastp, ran MiXCR and retained productive beta chains. Here each entry gathers all rows of one CDR3 protein and keeps the most common genes and DNA. The sample records 550,000 to 700,000 distinct CDR3 sequences, 27% of which are singletons. Approximately 17% of the sample lies in the top ten. Sample: blood. These receptors originate from a woman in her seventies in good health.

This clonotype turned up a few times. The gene calls are TRBV7-9 and TRBJ2-1; 9 bases align to TRBD2. Trimming cost V 5 bases and J 4 bases; bases outside gene matches: 9. The germline CDR1 and CDR2 sequences are SEHNR and FQNEAQ (reference sequence). The CDR3 is made up of 16 amino acids. In nucleotides, the CDR3 is TGTGCCAGCAGCACACCGGCGGGGGGGCCATACAATGAGCAGTTCTTC. Its translation is CASSTPAGGPYNEQFF. The whole variable domain, filled in from reference TRBV7-9 and TRBJ2-1, reads DTGVSQNPRHKITKRGQNVTFRCDPISEHNRLYWYRQTLGQGPEFLTYFQNEAQLEKSRLLSDRFSAERPKGSFSTLEIQRTEQGDSAMYLCASSTPAGGPYNEQFFGPGTRLTVL.

This rearrangement joins TRBV27 to TRBJ2-5; the D call may be TRBD1 or TRBD2 (6 bases each). The DNA end lines up better with TRBJ2-7; the J call may be wrong. This CDR3 comprises 16 residues. CDR1 is MNHEY, CDR2 SMNVEV, per germline (reference sequence). The CDR3 is CASSSGQPGSSYEQYF. In DNA, the CDR3 is TGTGCCAGCAGTTCAGGACAGCCCGGGAGCTCCTACGAGCAGTACTTC.

This clonotype was seen at least ten times. This chain joins TRBV2 and TRBJ1-5, with D perhaps matching TRBD1 (5 bases). The germline V and J ends were trimmed by 6 bases and 3 bases, with 12 bases remaining between them. The germline gives CDR1 SNHLY, CDR2 FYNNEI. The CDR3 covers 14 residues. The DNA of the CDR3 is TGTGCCAGCAGCCGGGACGGGGTCAATCAGCCCCAGCATTTT. Protein: CASSRDGVNQPQHF. The entire variable domain, with the rest obtained from reference TRBV2 and TRBJ1-5, is as follows: EPEVTQTPSHQVTQMGQEVILRCVPISNHLYFYWYRQILGQKVEFLVSFYNNEISEKSEIFDDQFSVERPDGSNFTLKIRSTKLEDSAMYFCASSRDGVNQPQHFGDGTRLSIL.

The gene calls are TRBV4-2 and TRBJ1-2; no clear D gene. This CDR3 region has 16 residues. The germline V gene encodes CDR1 LGHNA and CDR2 YNFKEQ. V was clipped by 0 bases and J by 0 bases, with 11 bases between them. The CDR3 here is CASSQDGAAANYGYTF. CDR3 bases: TGTGCCAGCAGCCAAGATGGAGCAGCAGCTAACTATGGCTACACCTTC.

The sample holds a few counts of this clonotype. This chain connects TRBV5-1 to TRBJ1-4, with D unclear. This CDR3 spans 15 amino acids. The germline V and J ends were trimmed by 4 bases and 0 bases, with 10 bases remaining between them. Germline V gene data show CDR1 as SGHRS and CDR2 as YFSETQ. The CDR3 protein is CASSEEGATNEKLFF. The CDR3 region has the DNA TGCGCCAGCAGCGAGGAGGGAGCAACTAATGAAAAACTGTTTTTT. Using reference TRBV5-1 and TRBJ1-4 for the parts outside the CDR3, the full variable domain is KAGVTQTPRYLIKTRGQQVTLSCSPISGHRSVSWYQQTPGQGLQFLFEYFSETQRNKGNFPGRFSGRQFSNSRSEMNVSTLELGDSALYLCASSEEGATNEKLFFGSGTQLSVL.

The V and J genes are TRBV2 and TRBJ1-1, with a tentative D call TRBD1 (5 bases). V gave up 4 bases and J gave up 2 bases, with 17 bases separating them. The length of the CDR3 is 16 residues. Germline V gives CDR1 SNHLY, CDR2 FYNNEI. The CDR3 nucleotides are TGTGCCAGCAGTGGGGTCCATCGGGGCGCTAACACTGAAGCTTTCTTT. It is translated as CASSGVHRGANTEAFF.

This chain links TRBV2 with TRBJ2-5; maybe TRBD2 (6 bases). Trimming took off 4 bases at V and 4 bases at J, with 13 bases between the two ends. The CDR3 has 14 amino acids. The germline V gene encodes CDR1 SNHLY and CDR2 FYNNEI. CDR3 in DNA: TGTGCCAGCAGTGGGCGGGACCGAAGAGAGACCCAGTACTTC. This encodes CASSGRDRRETQYF. The full variable domain, its missing parts supplied by reference TRBV2 and TRBJ2-5, is EPEVTQTPSHQVTQMGQEVILRCVPISNHLYFYWYRQILGQKVEFLVSFYNNEISEKSEIFDDQFSVERPDGSNFTLKIRSTKLEDSAMYFCASSGRDRRETQYFGPGTRLLVL.

About this clonotype itself: The junction and the germline gene differ at one end; a read error may be behind it. V is TRBV7-2 and J is TRBJ1-2, with no clear D. In germline, CDR1 is SGHTA, CDR2 FQGNSA. The CDR3 totals 14 residues. This CDR3 reads CVSSFGRGGYGYTF. The CDR3 DNA sequence: TGTGTCAGCAGCTTCGGACGGGGTGGCTATGGCTACACCTTC.

This clonotype appeared many times. One end of the junction does not line up with germline, which may come from a read error. This chain links TRBV5-1 with TRBJ1-1, with D possibly matching TRBD1 (5 bases). The CDR3 extends over 13 amino acids. Looked up from germline, CDR1 is SGHRS and CDR2 is YFSETQ. This CDR3 is CASSLQANTEAFF. CDR3 nucleotides: TGTGCCAGCAGCTTACAGGCGAACACTGAAGCTTTCTTT. Full variable domain (outside the CDR3, taken from reference TRBV5-1 and TRBJ1-1): KAGVTQTPRYLIKTRGQQVTLSCSPISGHRSVSWYQQTPGQGLQFLFEYFSETQRNKGNFPGRFSGRQFSNSRSEMNVSTLELGDSALYLCASSLQANTEAFFGQGTRLTVV.

The V call is TRBV12-5, the J call TRBJ1-5; no definite D call. Trimming stripped 7 bases from V and 7 bases from J, with 14 bases between. CDR1 and CDR2 from the germline V gene are LGHNT and FRNRAP. The CDR3 has 13 residues. This CDR3 reads CASANQAGQPQHF. The CDR3 bases are TGTGCTAGTGCCAACCAGGCGGGCCAGCCCCAGCATTTT.

The chain couples TRBV7-9 to TRBJ1-1; D remains ambiguous. This CDR3 region has 13 residues. Per the germline V gene, CDR1 is SEHNR and CDR2 is FQNEAQ (reference sequence). V gave up 5 bases and J gave up 4 bases, with 11 bases separating them. The CDR3 DNA reads TGTGCCAGCAGCCAGGCGGGAGGCACTGAAGCTTTCTTT. Residues: CASSQAGGTEAFF.

In nucleotides, the CDR3 is TGTGCCAGCAGGGACCGGACAGGCCCTCGGGAATGCAATCAGCCCCAGCATTTT. Encoded protein: CASRDRTGPRECNQPQHF. This chain links TRBV21-1 with TRBJ1-5; the table assigns TRBD1, which was not confirmed against the DNA. TRBV21-1 is a known pseudogene. CDR3 length equals 18 residues.

This rearrangement joins TRBV15 to TRBJ1-2; no firm D call. V shed 0 bases and J shed 5 bases, with 16 bases lying between them. CDR1 and CDR2 (germline): LNHNV, YYDKDF (reference sequence). CDR3 size: 16 residues. Here the CDR3 reads CATSRDRGRALYGYTF. In DNA, the CDR3 is TGTGCCACCAGCAGAGATCGAGGACGGGCGTTGTATGGCTACACCTTC.

This rearrangement joins TRBV20-1 to TRBJ2-2; 11 bases are a match to TRBD2. The CDR3 runs 14 residues. From germline, CDR1 is DFQATT and CDR2 SNEGSKA (reference sequence). Trimming cost V 5 bases and J 6 bases; bases outside gene matches: 5. In DNA, the CDR3 is TGCAGTGCTCGTAGCGGGGGGGCTTCCGGGGAGCTGTTTTTT. Its translation is CSARSGGASGELFF.

This clonotype has just a few counts. The chain combines TRBV7-9 with TRBJ2-3; D is uncertain. The V gene's germline CDR1 is SEHNR and CDR2 FQNEAQ (reference sequence). The CDR3 spans 15 residues. Trimming shortened V by 3 bases and J by 2 bases, and 12 bases separated the two germline ends. In DNA form, the CDR3 reads TGTGCCAGCAGCTTCGGCGGTGGAAACACAGATACGCAGTATTTT. This codes for CASSFGGGNTDTQYF.

This chain connects TRBV10-3 to TRBJ1-1, with D possibly being TRBD1 (5 bases). Germline values: CDR1 ENHRY, CDR2 SYGVKD. The CDR3 totals 14 residues. V was trimmed by 6 bases and J by 5 bases, leaving 16 bases between them. The CDR3 sequence is CAISVQGSRTEAFF. CDR3 nucleotides: TGTGCCATCAGCGTTCAGGGATCGAGAACTGAAGCTTTCTTT.

The chain has TRBV20-1 and TRBJ1-5, with D hard to call. Germline-derived CDR1 and CDR2 are DFQATT and SNEGSKA (reference sequence). V was shortened by 2 bases and J by 5 bases, with 13 bases between the two germline ends. This CDR3 is 14 amino acids long. CDR3 nucleotides: TGCAGTGCTAGACGTTCCCGAGGGCATCAGCCCCAGCATTTT. Encoded protein: CSARRSRGHQPQHF.

The genes are TRBV19 and TRBJ2-6; the match to TRBD1 covers 9 bases. Germline V gene sequence: CDR1 LNHDA, CDR2 SQIVND (reference sequence). The CDR3 sequence is 15 residues long. V was clipped by 7 bases and J by 2 bases; unmatched bases: 3. Written as DNA, the CDR3 is TGTGCCAGTATGGGACAGGGTACTGGGGCCAACGTCCTGACTTTC. This sequence encodes CASMGQGTGANVLTF.